Presented here are 21 T cell receptor beta chains from one specimen sequenced in a study of sequential checkpoint blockade in melanoma (dated by TCRdb to between 2018 and 2021). What this sample's treatment or condition label stands for: randomized to nivolumab then ipilimumab (arm A) or the reverse (arm B). The receptor library was made with the immunoSEQ multiplex PCR assay. Imported from immuneACCESS, the table was reduced by TCRdb to in-frame sequences with V and J called. These copies leave out some clones; in studies compared against another copy, an unresolved V gene accounts for under half, and the cause of the remainder is not known. Counted in this sample were fewer than 3,000 clones; 20% to 30% of them appeared once. About 11% of the sample is in the top ten clones. The input for sequencing was tumor tissue (inferred from file names), taken from a patient given nivolumab and ipilimumab in sequence. The receptors were gathered from a human donor with melanoma.

This rearrangement joins TRBV19 to TRBJ1-5, with 7 nucleotides matching TRBD1. Losses at the gene ends were 4 bases for V and 3 bases for J; bases not matched to a gene: 9. Germline V lookup: CDR1 LNHDA, CDR2 SQIVND (reference sequence). CDR3 size: 16 residues. The CDR3 DNA sequence: TGTGCCAGTAGTACACGATTACAGGGGTACAATCAGCCCCAGCATTTT. Its protein product is CASSTRLQGYNQPQHF.

The chain links TRBV19 to TRBJ1-5; a weak D match, TRBD1 (5 bases). Trimming pared 9 bases from V and 4 bases from J, leaving 16 bases between. Germline loops: CDR1 LNHDA, CDR2 SQIVND (reference sequence). The CDR3 is 14 amino acids. CDR3: CASQLRDGNQPQHF. CDR3 bases: TGTGCCAGCCAATTACGGGACGGAAATCAGCCCCAGCATTTT.

In its sample, this clone is large. The rearrangement uses TRBV29-1 and TRBJ2-2, with D tentatively TRBD2 (6 bases). The germline gives CDR1 SQVTM, CDR2 ANQGSEA. This CDR3 contains 14 residues. Trimming stripped 2 bases from V and 2 bases from J, with 9 bases between. This chain's CDR3 is CSVEWGVNTGELFF. CDR3 nucleotides: TGCAGCGTTGAATGGGGGGTCAACACCGGGGAGCTGTTTTTT.

The rearrangement uses TRBV11-3 and TRBJ2-1; no definite D call. Germline lookup yields CDR1 SGHNT and CDR2 YENEEA. The length of the CDR3 is 15 residues. The V and J ends lost 3 bases and 2 bases respectively, with 11 bases between them. The CDR3 DNA reads TGTGCCAGCAGCTTCCAGGCGGCTGCCTACAATGAGCAGTTCTTC. Its protein product is CASSFQAAAYNEQFF. Supplemented by reference TRBV11-3 and TRBJ2-1, the full variable domain reads EAGVVQSPRYKIIEKKQPVAFWCNPISGHNTLYWYLQNLGQGPELLIRYENEEAVDDSQLPKDRFSAERLKGVDSTLKIQPAELGDSAVYLCASSFQAAAYNEQFFGPGTRLTVL.

This chain connects TRBV19 to TRBJ2-1; 10 bases map to TRBD2. CDR1 and CDR2 (germline): LNHDA, SQIVND (reference sequence). The ends lost 6 bases at V and 4 bases at J; junction bases unmatched: 9. The CDR3 has 16 residues. As DNA, the CDR3 is TGTGCCAGTAGCAAAGAAGCGGGAGGGGGGTACAATGAGCAGTTCTTC. It specifies CASSKEAGGGYNEQFF.

A few counts support this clone. The chain employs TRBV10-3 and TRBJ1-2, with a tentative D call TRBD1 (5 bases). CDR1 is ENHRY and CDR2 is SYGVKD in the germline V gene. The CDR3 extends over 15 amino acids. Trimming took off 10 bases at V and 4 bases at J, with 22 bases between the two ends. The CDR3 coding sequence is TGTGCCAGCGGGATGACAGACCGGATAGTCTATGGCTACACCTTC. Encoded protein: CASGMTDRIVYGYTF.

V gene TRBV19 combines with J gene TRBJ2-5; D is possibly TRBD1 (5 bases). V gave up 5 bases and J gave up 5 bases, with 12 bases separating them. CDR3 length: 13 amino acids. Per germline, CDR1 LNHDA and CDR2 SQIVND (reference sequence). CDR3 residues: CASSDRSGETQYF. CDR3 nucleotides: TGTGCCAGTAGTGACAGATCAGGGGAGACCCAGTACTTC.

By share, this clone ranks as medium-sized (0.01 to 0.1%). V gene TRBV6-8 combines with J gene TRBJ2-1; 7 nucleotides line up with TRBD1. V was pared by 0 bases and J by 4 bases, with 6 bases of the junction left unmatched. This CDR3 has 16 residues. Germline V lookup: CDR1 MNHGY, CDR2 SAAAGT. Written as DNA, the CDR3 is TGTGCCAGCAGTTACTCTCCGAGACAGGGATACAATGAGCAGTTCTTC. Residues: CASSYSPRQGYNEQFF.

The chain is built from TRBV5-1 and TRBJ1-1; no reliable D call. CDR3 length equals 15 residues. The V gene's germline CDR1 is SGHRS and CDR2 YFSETQ. Trimming pared 1 base from V and 0 bases from J, leaving 10 bases between. This chain's CDR3 is CASSLLFGVNTEAFF. DNA of the CDR3: TGCGCCAGCAGCTTGCTCTTCGGGGTGAACACTGAAGCTTTCTTT.

The chain recombines TRBV2 with TRBJ2-7; TRBD2 matches at 11 bases. This CDR3 is built from 14 residues. Trimming at V came to 8 bases and at J to 5 bases, leaving 8 bases not matched to a gene. The V gene's germline CDR1 is SNHLY and CDR2 FYNNEI. The CDR3: CASVLLAGADEQYF. CDR3 DNA sequence: TGTGCCAGCGTTTTACTAGCGGGAGCCGACGAGCAGTACTTC.

The rearrangement joins TRBV15 to TRBJ1-1; 7 bases are shared with TRBD1. CDR1 LNHNV and CDR2 YYDKDF come from the germline V gene (reference sequence). The CDR3 extends over 16 amino acids. V shed 0 bases, J shed 4 bases, and the junction held 8 bases outside the gene matches. Here the CDR3 reads CATSRDLSPGGTEAFF. Here the CDR3 DNA reads TGTGCCACCAGCAGAGATTTAAGTCCAGGGGGCACTGAAGCTTTCTTT.

This chain uses TRBV18 with TRBJ2-7; weak D call: TRBD1 (5 bases). The CDR3 runs 14 residues. V gave up 3 bases and J gave up 1 base, with 10 bases separating them. CDR1 KGHSH and CDR2 LQKENI come from the germline V gene. The CDR3 is CASSPGPGSYEQYF. CDR3 coding DNA: TGTGCCAGCTCACCGGGTCCAGGGTCCTACGAGCAGTACTTC.

J is TRBJ2-7 and V is TRBV19; 8 nucleotides agree with TRBD1. Germline trimming cut 5 bases from V and 8 bases from J; bases unmatched to any gene: 8. The CDR3 is 13 amino acids. Germline V gene sequence: CDR1 LNHDA, CDR2 SQIVND (reference sequence). The CDR3 here is CASSSGQGSKQYF. The DNA for the CDR3 is TGTGCCAGTAGTTCCGGACAGGGCTCCAAGCAGTACTTC.

The chain recombines TRBV18 with TRBJ1-5, with no clear D. The CDR3 has 14 amino acids. Germline V gene lookup returns CDR1 KGHSH and CDR2 LQKENI. V lost 6 bases and J lost 3, with 12 bases in between. Written as DNA, the CDR3 is TGTGCCAGCTCTCTAAGACGGGACAATCAGCCCCAGCATTTT. It codes for CASSLRRDNQPQHF.

This clone has just one count. The chain recombines TRBV18 with TRBJ2-3, with a possible D match to TRBD1 (6 bases). V was shortened by 0 bases and J by 7 bases, with 20 bases between the two germline ends. CDR3 length equals 17 residues. Per germline, CDR1 KGHSH and CDR2 LQKENI. CDR3 DNA sequence: TGTGCCAGCTCACCACCGCACAGGGTTCCTGGCAGGAATACGCAGTATTTT. The encoded protein is CASSPPHRVPGRNTQYF. The full variable domain, rest sourced from reference TRBV18 and TRBJ2-3, is NAGVMQNPRHLVRRRGQEARLRCSPMKGHSHVYWYRQLPEEGLKFMVYLQKENIIDESGMPKERFSAEFPKEGPSILRIQQVVRGDSAAYFCASSPPHRVPGRNTQYFGPGTRLTVL.

This clone has just a few counts. The chain combines TRBV28 with TRBJ2-1, with D possibly TRBD1 on 6 matching bases. The CDR3 has 16 residues. Trimming left V 7 bases short and J 2 bases short, with 18 bases between. The germline gives CDR1 MDHEN, CDR2 SYDVKM. The CDR3: CASKGTRGAAYNEQFF. CDR3 nucleotide sequence: TGTGCCAGCAAGGGGACCAGGGGTGCGGCCTACAATGAGCAGTTCTTC.

As regards this clone: The sample holds other DNA sequences that translate to the same CDR3. The V call is TRBV6-8, the J call TRBJ1-2; 11 bases are a match to TRBD1. Germline V gene data show CDR1 as MNHGY and CDR2 as SAAAGT. This CDR3 has 14 amino acids. V was clipped by 6 bases and J by 4 bases; unmatched bases: 4. This CDR3 reads CASRAGTGGYGYTF. The CDR3 DNA follows: TGTGCCAGCAGGGCAGGGACAGGGGGCTATGGCTACACCTTC.

The V call is TRBV14, the J call TRBJ1-6, with D possibly being TRBD1 (6 bases). Germline V CDR1 and CDR2: SGHDN, FVKESK. The CDR3 is 15 residues long. V lost 0 bases and J lost 4, with 7 bases in between. The CDR3 DNA follows: TGTGCCAGCAGCCAAGAGGGACAATATAATTCACCCCTCCACTTT. It yields the protein CASSQEGQYNSPLHF.

The V and J genes are TRBV11-3 and TRBJ2-3; D remains unclear. This CDR3 spans 16 amino acids. CDR1 and CDR2 (germline): SGHNT, YENEEA. V was pared by 5 bases and J by 2 bases, with 17 bases between. This CDR3 reads CASSPRPVTSTDTQYF. The CDR3 DNA is TGTGCCAGCAGCCCCAGACCCGTGACCTCCACAGATACGCAGTATTTT.

This clone has only a few counts. V gene TRBV30 combines with J gene TRBJ2-2; no definite D call. Germline-derived CDR1 and CDR2 are GTSNPN and SVGIG (reference sequence). V lost 2 bases to trimming and J lost 7 bases, with 11 bases between them. The CDR3 length is 13 residues. CDR3 residues: CAWSIQADGELFF. The CDR3 DNA reads as TGTGCCTGGAGTATTCAGGCGGACGGGGAGCTGTTTTTT.

This clone came up a few times. The CDR3 spells CASSPTGYGGYTF. The CDR3 bases are TGTGCCAGCAGCCCCACAGGGTATGGAGGCTACACCTTC. The chain couples TRBV6-8 to TRBJ1-2; tentatively, D is TRBD1 (6 bases). Trimming took off 6 bases at V and 8 bases at J, with 16 bases between the two ends. CDR3 size: 13 residues. Germline CDR1 and CDR2: MNHGY and SAAAGT.